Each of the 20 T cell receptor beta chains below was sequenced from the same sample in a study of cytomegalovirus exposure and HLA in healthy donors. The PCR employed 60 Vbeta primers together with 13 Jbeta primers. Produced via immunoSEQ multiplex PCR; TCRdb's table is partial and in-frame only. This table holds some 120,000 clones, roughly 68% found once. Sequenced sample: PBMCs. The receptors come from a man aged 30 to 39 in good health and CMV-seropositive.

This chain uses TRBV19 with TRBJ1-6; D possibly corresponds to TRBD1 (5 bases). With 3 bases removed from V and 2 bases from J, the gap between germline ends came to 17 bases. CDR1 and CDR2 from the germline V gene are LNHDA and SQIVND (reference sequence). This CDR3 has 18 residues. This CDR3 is CASSILDQGAPYNSPLHF. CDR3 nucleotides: TGTGCCAGTAGTATCCTGGACCAAGGGGCCCCCTATAATTCACCCCTCCACTTT.

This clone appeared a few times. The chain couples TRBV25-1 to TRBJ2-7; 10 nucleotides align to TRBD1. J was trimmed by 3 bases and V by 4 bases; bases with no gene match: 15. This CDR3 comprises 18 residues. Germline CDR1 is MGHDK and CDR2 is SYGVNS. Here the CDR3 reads CASSGPGQGPGLDYEQYF. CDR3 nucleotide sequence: TGTGCCAGCAGTGGTCCGGGACAGGGGCCAGGGTTGGACTACGAGCAGTACTTC.

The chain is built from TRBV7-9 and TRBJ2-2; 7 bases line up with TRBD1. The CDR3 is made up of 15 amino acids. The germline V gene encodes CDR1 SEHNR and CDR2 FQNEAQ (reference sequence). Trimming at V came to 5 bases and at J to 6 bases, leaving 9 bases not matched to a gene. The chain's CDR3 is CASSRQGPMAGELFF. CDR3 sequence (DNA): TGTGCCAGCAGCAGACAGGGCCCGATGGCCGGGGAGCTGTTTTTT.

The chain's CDR3 is CASRRRRTGPLAFF. The CDR3, as DNA: TGTGCAAGTCGCCGACGTCGGACAGGCCCCCTGGCTTTCTTT. The chain couples TRBV12-2 to TRBJ1-1; the table's D gene call, TRBD1, was not cross checked with the DNA. TRBV12-2 has pseudogene status. The CDR3 is 14 amino acids.

The CDR3 here is CASSFPLGGTEAFF. CDR3 in DNA: TGTGCCAGCAGCTTCCCCCTGGGGGGCACTGAAGCTTTCTTT. V gene TRBV7-9 combines with J gene TRBJ1-1; D is possibly TRBD1 (5 bases). The length of the CDR3 is 14 residues. Germline loops: CDR1 SEHNR, CDR2 FQNEAQ (reference sequence). V gave up 3 bases and J gave up 4 bases, with 12 bases separating them.

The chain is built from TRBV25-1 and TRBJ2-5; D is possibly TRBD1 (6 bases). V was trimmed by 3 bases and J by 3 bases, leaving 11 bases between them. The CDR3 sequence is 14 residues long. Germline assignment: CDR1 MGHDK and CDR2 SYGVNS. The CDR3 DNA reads TGTGCCAGCAGTGAGAGGGGGTATAAAGAGACCCAGTACTTC. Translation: CASSERGYKETQYF. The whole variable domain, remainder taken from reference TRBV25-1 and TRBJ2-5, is EADIYQTPRYLVIGTGKKITLECSQTMGHDKMYWYQQDPGMELHLIHYSYGVNSTEKGDLSSESTVSRIRTEHFPLTLESARPSHTSQYLCASSERGYKETQYFGPGTRLLVL.

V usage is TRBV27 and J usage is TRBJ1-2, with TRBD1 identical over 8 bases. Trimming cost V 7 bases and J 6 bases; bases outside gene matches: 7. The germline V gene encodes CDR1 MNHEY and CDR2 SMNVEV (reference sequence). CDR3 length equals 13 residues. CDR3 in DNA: TGTGCCAGCAAATGGAACAGGGGGAATGGCTACACCTTC. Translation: CASKWNRGNGYTF.

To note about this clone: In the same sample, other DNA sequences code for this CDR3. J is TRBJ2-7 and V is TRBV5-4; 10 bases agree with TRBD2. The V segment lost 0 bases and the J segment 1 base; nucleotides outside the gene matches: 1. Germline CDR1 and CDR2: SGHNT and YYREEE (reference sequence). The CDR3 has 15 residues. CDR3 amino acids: CASSLELAGSYEQYF. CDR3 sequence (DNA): TGTGCCAGCAGCTTGGAACTAGCGGGGTCCTACGAGCAGTACTTC.

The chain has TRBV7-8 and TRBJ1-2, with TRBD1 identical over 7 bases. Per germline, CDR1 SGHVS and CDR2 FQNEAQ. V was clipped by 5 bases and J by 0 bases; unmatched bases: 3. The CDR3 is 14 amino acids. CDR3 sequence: CASSLGTANYGYTF. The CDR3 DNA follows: TGTGCCAGCAGCCTAGGGACAGCTAACTATGGCTACACCTTC.

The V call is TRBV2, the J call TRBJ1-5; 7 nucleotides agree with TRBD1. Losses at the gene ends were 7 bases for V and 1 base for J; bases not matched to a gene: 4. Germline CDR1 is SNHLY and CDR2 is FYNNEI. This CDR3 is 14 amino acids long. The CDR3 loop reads CASNDRASNQPQHF. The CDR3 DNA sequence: TGTGCCAGCAATGACAGGGCCAGCAATCAGCCCCAGCATTTT.

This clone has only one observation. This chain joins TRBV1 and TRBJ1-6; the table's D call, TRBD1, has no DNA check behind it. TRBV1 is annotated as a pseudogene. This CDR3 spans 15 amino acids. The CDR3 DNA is TGCACCAGCGGGGACAGGAGCTCCTATAATTCACCCCTCCACTTT. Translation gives CTSGDRSSYNSPLHF.

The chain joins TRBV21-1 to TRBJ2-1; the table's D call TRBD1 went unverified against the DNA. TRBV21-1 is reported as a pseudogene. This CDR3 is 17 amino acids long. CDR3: CASSKGEPGTGDNEQFF. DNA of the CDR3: TGTGCCAGCAGCAAAGGGGAGCCCGGGACAGGGGACAATGAGCAGTTCTTC.

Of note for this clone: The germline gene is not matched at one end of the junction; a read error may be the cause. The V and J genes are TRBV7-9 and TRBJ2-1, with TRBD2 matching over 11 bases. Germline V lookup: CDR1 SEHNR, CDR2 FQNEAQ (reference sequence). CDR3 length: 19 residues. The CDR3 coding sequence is TGTTCCAGCAGCCCAACCCCCGCTAGCGGGAGGCTACCCTACAATGAGCAGTTCTTC. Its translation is CSSSPTPASGRLPYNEQFF.

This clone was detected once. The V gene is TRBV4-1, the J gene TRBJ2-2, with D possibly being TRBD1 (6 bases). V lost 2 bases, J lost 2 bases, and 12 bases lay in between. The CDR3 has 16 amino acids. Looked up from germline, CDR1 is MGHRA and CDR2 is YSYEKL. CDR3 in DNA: TGCGCCAGCAGCCAATTCCGGGACACTAACACCGGGGAGCTGTTTTTT. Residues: CASSQFRDTNTGELFF.

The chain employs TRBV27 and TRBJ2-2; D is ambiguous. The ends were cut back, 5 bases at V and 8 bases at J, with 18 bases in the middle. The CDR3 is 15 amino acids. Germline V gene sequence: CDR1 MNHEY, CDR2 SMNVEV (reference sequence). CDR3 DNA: TGTGCCAGCAGTCCCTACCTAGGATCCGGGGGGGAGCTGTTTTTT. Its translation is CASSPYLGSGGELFF.

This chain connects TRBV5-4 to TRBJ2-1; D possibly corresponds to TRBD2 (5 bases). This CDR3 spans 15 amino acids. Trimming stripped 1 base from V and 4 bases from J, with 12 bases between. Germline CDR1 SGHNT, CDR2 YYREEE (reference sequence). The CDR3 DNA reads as TGTGCCAGCAGCTTGAAGAGGGAGAGGTACAATGAGCAGTTCTTC. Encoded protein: CASSLKRERYNEQFF.

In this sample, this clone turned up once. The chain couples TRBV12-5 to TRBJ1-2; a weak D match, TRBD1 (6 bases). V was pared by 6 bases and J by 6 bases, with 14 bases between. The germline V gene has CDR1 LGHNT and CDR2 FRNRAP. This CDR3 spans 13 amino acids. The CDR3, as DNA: TGTGCTAGTGGGGGGGCAGGGCAGGATGGCTACACCTTC. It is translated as CASGGAGQDGYTF.

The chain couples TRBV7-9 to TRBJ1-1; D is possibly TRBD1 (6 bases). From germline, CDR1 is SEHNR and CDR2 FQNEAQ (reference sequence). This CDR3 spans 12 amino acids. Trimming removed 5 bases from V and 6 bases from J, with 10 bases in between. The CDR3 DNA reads TGTGCCAGCAGCGCAACAGGGCCTGAAGCTTTCTTT. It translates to CASSATGPEAFF.

The DNA for the CDR3 is TGCAGCGTTGATAAGAGCAGGACTGAAGCTTTCTTT. It translates to CSVDKSRTEAFF. This chain connects TRBV29-1 to TRBJ1-1; unclear D gene. The V gene's germline CDR1 is SQVTM and CDR2 ANQGSEA. The CDR3 is made up of 12 amino acids. Trimming removed 3 bases from V and 5 bases from J, with 10 bases in between.

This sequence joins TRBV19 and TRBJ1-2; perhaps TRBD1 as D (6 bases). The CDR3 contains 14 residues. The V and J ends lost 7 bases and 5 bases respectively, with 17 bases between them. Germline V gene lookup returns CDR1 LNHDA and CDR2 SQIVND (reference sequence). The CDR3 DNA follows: TGTGCCAGTACTCCCTCCAGGGGCGAATATGGCTACACCTTC. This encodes CASTPSRGEYGYTF.